The 13 T cell receptor beta chains presented below share a single source sample, sequenced in a study of early T cells in non-severe SARS-CoV-2 infection. TCRdb re-analysed the 5' RACE reads in MiXCR, keeping a single row per CDR3 protein. Found here are tens of thousands of distinct CDR3 sequences, approximately 4% of them singletons; the top ten hold just over 3%. What was sequenced was whole blood. These receptors were obtained from an adult who was a healthcare worker with PCR-confirmed SARS-CoV-2 infection or an uninfected control (not recorded which).

Ten or more counts support this clonotype. The chain joins TRBV3-1 to TRBJ2-2; D remains unclear. The germline gives CDR1 LGHDT, CDR2 YNNKEL (reference sequence). The germline V and J ends were trimmed by 0 bases and 4 bases, with 15 bases remaining between them. This CDR3 has 17 residues. The CDR3 DNA is TGTGCCAGCAGCCAAGATGTACGGCAGGCCGGCACCGGGGAGCTGTTTTTT. Translated: CASSQDVRQAGTGELFF. Combining the CDR3 with reference TRBV3-1 and TRBJ2-2 gives the whole variable domain DTAVSQTPKYLVTQMGNDKSIKCEQNLGHDTMYWYKQDSKKFLKIMFSYNNKELIINETVPNRFSPKSPDKAHLNLHINSLELGDSAVYFCASSQDVRQAGTGELFFGEGSRLTVL.

Many counts were recorded for this clonotype. The rearrangement joins TRBV10-2 to TRBJ1-6, with D unresolved. CDR3 length equals 16 residues. Germline loops: CDR1 WSHSY, CDR2 SAAADI. The V gene lost 5 bases and the J gene lost 7 bases, with 18 bases spanning the gap. Written as DNA, the CDR3 is TGCGCCAGCAGTATCGGGGTGGATCCACGAAATTCACCCCTCCACTTT. It specifies CASSIGVDPRNSPLHF.

This clonotype has ten or more counts. The CDR3 DNA is TGTGCCAGCAGGCCGCCCGGGACAGACCTCTCCGGCTACACCTTC. This sequence encodes CASRPPGTDLSGYTF. The J gene is TRBJ1-2, the V gene TRBV6-5, with 7 bases aligning to TRBD1. With V trimmed by 6 bases and J by 8 bases, 15 bases remained unmatched. Germline assignment: CDR1 MNHEY and CDR2 SVGAGI. The CDR3 is 15 residues long.

This clonotype occurred many times. The J gene is TRBJ2-1, the V gene TRBV29-1; possibly TRBD2 for D (6 bases). The V and J ends lost 2 bases and 0 bases respectively, with 20 bases between them. CDR1 is SQVTM and CDR2 is ANQGSEA in the germline V gene. There are 18 residues in the CDR3. CDR3 protein: CSVETPAGALLSYNEQFF. DNA for the CDR3: TGCAGCGTTGAAACCCCAGCGGGCGCGCTTCTCTCCTACAATGAGCAGTTCTTC.

The sample holds a few counts of this clonotype. The chain couples TRBV20-1 to TRBJ2-2; 8 nucleotides line up with TRBD1. The CDR3 totals 14 residues. Germline lookup yields CDR1 DFQATT and CDR2 SNEGSKA (reference sequence). After removal of 5 bases from V and 1 base from J, the junction contained 3 bases not matched to a gene. CDR3 residues: CSAVDRGNTGELFF. CDR3 coding DNA: TGCAGTGCTGTAGACAGGGGGAACACCGGGGAGCTGTTTTTT.

There are many counts of this clonotype. V is TRBV21-1 and J is TRBJ1-6; the table's D call TRBD1 went unverified against the DNA. TRBV21-1 counts as a pseudogene. The CDR3 is made up of 16 amino acids. In DNA form, the CDR3 reads TGTGCCAGCAGGGTTGAGGGGCGGACGGATAATTCACCCCTCCACTTT. This sequence encodes CASRVEGRTDNSPLHF.

The J gene is TRBJ1-2, the V gene TRBV30, with D perhaps TRBD1 (5 bases). This CDR3 has 14 amino acids. Germline CDR1 is GTSNPN and CDR2 is SVGIG (reference sequence). The V end lost 2 bases, the J end lost 1 base, and 11 bases lay between the germline ends. The CDR3 sequence: CAWSTGVNNYGYTF. The DNA for the CDR3 is TGTGCCTGGAGTACGGGGGTAAATAACTATGGCTACACCTTC.

This clonotype was seen repeatedly, ten times or more. Written as DNA, the CDR3 is TGTGCCAGCAGCTTAGCGGGACAGGCTTCACCCCTCCACTTT. It codes for CASSLAGQASPLHF. The rearrangement uses TRBV7-9 and TRBJ1-6; 8 bases align to TRBD1. CDR3 length equals 14 residues. V lost 0 bases to trimming and J lost 9 bases; unmatched junction nucleotides: 1. Germline V gene data show CDR1 as SEHNR and CDR2 as FQNEAQ (reference sequence).

This clonotype was seen ten or more times. The V and J genes are TRBV11-2 and TRBJ2-7; no definite D call. The V gene lost 2 bases and the J gene lost 5 bases, with 7 bases spanning the gap. CDR3 length equals 12 residues. CDR1 is SGHAT and CDR2 is FQNNGV in the germline V gene. The CDR3 nucleotides read TGTGCCAGCAGCTTACATAGCCACGAGCAGTACTTC. Its translation is CASSLHSHEQYF.

This clonotype occurred once. The genes are TRBV7-9 and TRBJ1-6; no clear D gene. Trimming shortened V by 1 base and J by 6 bases, and 7 bases separated the two germline ends. Looked up from germline, CDR1 is SEHNR and CDR2 is FQNEAQ (reference sequence). CDR3 size: 14 residues. Here the CDR3 DNA reads TGTGCCAGCAGCTTAGAGATGCCTAATTCACCCCTCCACTTT. Translated: CASSLEMPNSPLHF.

The sample holds many counts of this clonotype. The gene calls are TRBV6-5 and TRBJ1-5; D not resolved. The V and J ends lost 6 bases and 2 bases respectively, with 11 bases between them. The CDR3 is made up of 14 amino acids. The germline CDR1 and CDR2 sequences are MNHEY and SVGAGI. CDR3 DNA: TGTGCCAGCAGCCCCAACGCGGGCAATCAGCCCCAGCATTTT. Translating gives CASSPNAGNQPQHF.

This clonotype was counted ten times or more. This chain joins TRBV10-3 and TRBJ2-5, with 12 bases fitting TRBD2. CDR3 length: 14 amino acids. Germline values: CDR1 ENHRY, CDR2 SYGVKD. V was pared by 9 bases and J by 0 bases, with 2 bases of the junction left unmatched. This CDR3 is CAIGLAGHQETQYF. In DNA form, the CDR3 reads TGTGCCATTGGACTAGCGGGGCACCAAGAGACCCAGTACTTC.

This clonotype was picked up many times. V usage is TRBV19 and J usage is TRBJ2-1; D is undetermined. Trimming cost V 3 bases and J 4 bases, with 7 bases left between them. Germline CDR1 is LNHDA and CDR2 is SQIVND (reference sequence). There are 13 residues in the CDR3. The CDR3: CASSIGEYNEQFF. In nucleotides, the CDR3 is TGTGCCAGTAGTATCGGCGAGTACAATGAGCAGTTCTTC. Looking up the rest from reference TRBV19 and TRBJ2-1 gives the full variable domain: DGGITQSPKYLFRKEGQNVTLSCEQNLNHDAMYWYRQDPGQGLRLIYYSQIVNDFQKGDIAEGYSVSREKKESFPLTVTSAQKNPTAFYLCASSIGEYNEQFFGPGTRLTVL.